This T cell receptor (beta chain) was found in a study of cytomegalovirus exposure and HLA in healthy donors (dated by TCRdb to between 2016 and 2019). Study-wide context: An earlier analysis of approximately 640 of the donors reported 250 to 300 Gb of sequence data and some 100 million unique TCR beta sequences from some 180 million T cells. To study patterns of TCR occurrence, a later analysis re-analyzed previously published TCR beta repertoires from under 750 donors and added high-resolution HLA genotyping. The study was designed to test whether signatures of past pathogen exposure could be identified by cataloging public T cell receptors. Several DR-DQ haplotypes were treated as single units for association and clustering because of strong linkage in the cohort. Donor age, sex, ethnicity and CMV serostatus were compiled alongside the repertoire data. The number of donors typed differed by locus, with about 629-630 for A, B, C, DRB1 and DQB1, around 560 for DQA1, 600 to 610 for DPA1, and some 450 for DPB1. An early release covering 550 to 650 HLA-typed donors comprised approximately 290 gigabases of sequencing data and roughly 86 million unique TCR sequences. All discovery cohort repertoires had been generated on a single sequencing platform. Using immunosequencing, the study profiled T cell repertoires from 500 to 800 subjects and related those repertoires to cytomegalovirus serostatus. Among around 400 genotyped donors of the cohort, an average of about 240,000 unique TCR beta nucleotide sequences was sequenced per donor, of which about 19% were non-productive. HLA typing covered class I and class II loci at four-digit resolution. Of the approximately 370 genotyped donors, 70% to 90% were placed in the genetic ancestry cluster associated with self-reported Caucasian donors. A separate validation cohort of 90 to 150 different subjects was used in addition to the approximately 670-subject first cohort. A later genetic analysis used genome-wide SNP genotypes for about 55% of the 666 donors, treating that subset as a discovery cohort. Rather than using new phenotypic data, the later analysis identified candidate immune exposures from TCR beta sequences and from how often those sequences occurred across donors. An earlier analysis of nearly 600 of the donors applied high-throughput TCR beta sequencing to assess whether each TCR beta V gene segment acted as functional or pseudogenic. To predict cytomegalovirus infection status, the study combined high-throughput TCR immunosequencing, statistical association of individual TCRs with disease status, and machine learning.

The cohort comprised more than 550 healthy bone marrow donors. All cohort members were sampled while nominally healthy, although unrecorded immune exposures were likely present. The donor tested CMV seronegative, placing the donor among the roughly 400 seronegative members of the cohort. Each donor provided a peripheral blood sample, and peripheral blood mononuclear cells were used for TCR beta sequencing. The Qiagen DNeasy Blood Extraction Kit was used to extract genomic DNA from the blood cell samples. Note on this clone: The antigen it binds to is not known. Within one base of it there is no much larger clone, and no base qualities were kept.

Findings and caveats that apply to the study as a whole: Assigning TCR associations to individual alleles was difficult when HLA alleles, especially DR and DQ, strongly co-occurred. In a later analysis, HLA-associated TCR beta chains showed more clonal expansion and lower generation probabilities than non-associated chains that were equally common. In a later genetic analysis, fewer N-insertions in productive TCRs were reported among donors in an Asian-associated ancestry cluster than the roughly 700-donor mean. In the study, around 150 TCR beta chains were listed as associated with cytomegalovirus. A later analysis associated about 17,000 TCR beta sequences with specific HLA alleles at a false discovery rate of 0.05. The authors suggested that the approach could potentially be extended to other disease states and immunological phenotypes. Because HLA typing was unavailable for some donors at each locus, only the typed subset was used in association tests. In a later analysis, TCR association rates were found to vary across HLA loci, with the most associated TCRs seen for DRB1 alleles and the fewest for HLA-C alleles. In an earlier analysis of about 600 of the donors, most TCR beta V segments appeared in productive rearrangements about 87% or about 30% of the time, broadly matching IMGT annotations. Cytomegalovirus status was reported to be diagnosed by the classifier with high specificity and sensitivity in both the original and validation cohorts. The earlier analysis of 587 of the donors excluded roughly 17 rarely observed V segments, including chromosome 9 orphons, because counts were too low. Some IMGT-functional V segments, including TRBV6-2 and TRBV6-3, could not be distinguished by the 87-base-pair reads and were therefore excluded. A later analysis found that most CMV-associated TCR beta chains appeared HLA-restricted, with HLA associations seemingly driven largely by CMV exposure. This cohort had only TCR beta chains sequenced, and the lack of alpha or paired-chain data limited which features could be detected. Most TCR sequences were observed very rarely across donors, whereas some public TCRs were present in many individuals. Correlated functional status among segregating V segments might be attributable to linkage disequilibrium, but an unknown experimental factor could not be ruled out. A cluster of highly shared sequence variants was judged likely to represent a technical artifact of the sequencing pipeline. For the cohort, immune exposure information was limited to CMV serostatus. In a later genetic analysis, a missense DCLRE1C variant was associated with V-gene and J-gene trimming of TCR beta chains, and the association was replicated in an independent cohort. A further reported finding was that TCR beta sequences accurately predicted the HLA-A and HLA-B alleles for most subjects in the first cohort. Several of the top co-occurrence clusters appeared to be linked to parvovirus B19, influenza, CMV and Epstein-Barr virus, according to a later analysis. Presence/absence analyses assumed roughly uniform sequencing depth across donors, an assumption that may not hold. In vitro tests confirmed that a few of the cytomegalovirus-associated TCR beta chains recognize cytomegalovirus antigens.

There are 14 amino acids in the CDR3, from cysteine to phenylalanine inclusive. The entry retains the CDR3 DNA only, 42 bases that are in frame from base 1. CDR1 is given as LGHNA and CDR2 as YSLEER, both from the germline V gene. Here V drops 0 bases and J drops 8 bases, and the junction holds 5 bases not matched to any gene. The protocol used for the library was the immunoSEQ multiplex PCR assay. The multiplex PCR relied on a mix of 60 forward primers for TCR Vbeta segments and 13 reverse primers for TCR Jbeta segments. Amplification of the CDR3 region of rearranged TCR beta genes was performed with a multiplex PCR assay on genomic DNA. Amplified TCR beta libraries were sequenced as 87-base-pair reads on the Illumina HiSeq System. Concerning the study's data processing: Across the 700 or so repertoires, a later analysis counted roughly 77 million unique TCR beta chains, around 10 million of which were shared by at least two donors. Raw reads were error-corrected and collapsed into unique sequences by a nearest-neighbor algorithm in which closely related sequences were merged to remove PCR and sequencing errors. To assign V, D and J gene segments, CDR3 sequences were aligned to IMGT reference sequences. Each retained sequence needed at least a six-nucleotide match to both a V gene segment and a J gene segment. A rearrangement was called productive if the CDR3 had no stop codons and remained in frame with V and J, and every other rearrangement was called non-productive. Following IMGT convention, CDR3 was defined as the stretch from the second conserved V-encoded cysteine up to the conserved J-encoded phenylalanine. The earlier analysis of some 580 of the donors excluded any sequence lacking an unambiguous match to a single V gene segment. In an earlier analysis of more than 500 of the donors, a V segment was called functional when productive rearrangements were above 56.7%, and segregating when the standard deviation between donors exceeded 5%. A statistical classification framework was built for diagnosing cytomegalovirus status from the catalog of TCR beta chain sequences. V and J gene assignment, in a later analysis, came from comparing TCR nucleotide sequences with IMGT/GENE-DB human TR gene sequences. In a later analysis, CDR3 sequences and most-parsimonious VDJ recombination scenarios were assigned using the TCRdist pipeline. In a later analysis, each TCR beta chain was defined by its CDR3 amino acid sequence together with its V-gene family, and reads without a unique V-gene family were excluded. In a later analysis, fewer than 650 highly shared, low-generation-probability nucleotide sequences were removed to address suspected cross-contamination and a sequencing artifact. For each public chain, a later analysis derived a clonal expansion index from normalized ranks of inferred template counts within each repertoire. Generation probabilities in a later analysis came from a VDJ recombination model fitted to out-of-frame rearrangements, and those results were checked against IGoR. In a later analysis, hypergeometric tests were used to score TCR-TCR, TCR-HLA and TCR-CMV co-occurrence, with a repertoire-size bias correction applied to TCR pairs. False discovery rates were estimated in a later analysis by permuting HLA or CMV assignments 20 times. In a later analysis, co-occurring TCRs were grouped using DBSCAN, with TCRdist sequence similarity added in when clustering inside HLA-allele-positive subsets. Repertoires with fewer than 30,000 or more than 120,000 public chains were left out of co-occurrence clustering, as were about 5 repertoires with anomalous nucleotide sharing. TCRdb carries this immuneACCESS record with in-frame sequences only. Its versions omit some clonotypes, under half of them owing to an unresolved V gene in the studies checked, with the rest unexplained. That table furnishes V, J and clone size, whereas the DNA furnished D and trimming. Within this sample are 120,000 or so clones, with around 84% of them counted one time only. The ten largest clones take up roughly 1.2% of the sample.

The origin of this receptor is a woman in her twenties or thirties in good health and CMV-seronegative. Sequences were obtained from PBMCs. This chain is built from TRBV4-3 and TRBJ1-2, with 8 bases matching TRBD1. The CDR3 sequence is CASSQDRGRSGYTF. DNA sequence: TGCGCCAGCAGCCAAGACAGGGGGCGGAGCGGCTACACCTTC.